The next 24 T cell receptor beta chains were all read from a single sample in a study of T-cell memory formation after mild COVID-19. One entry per CDR3 protein results from TCRdb running MiXCR on the 5' RACE reads. Of about 130,000 distinct CDR3 sequences in the sample, about a sixth are singletons; the top ten hold 4.5% to 6.5%. Material for sequencing was PBMCs or a T cell subset sorted from them (not recorded which). The receptors stem from a young man who had mild COVID-19 (a few samples of this study predate the infection). Cell type and time point are not known.

The chain uses TRBV7-2 and TRBJ1-6, with D maybe TRBD1 (6 bases). This CDR3 has 16 residues. CDR1 SGHTA and CDR2 FQGNSA come from the germline V gene. V lost 0 bases, J lost 6 bases, and 12 bases lay in between. DNA of the CDR3: TGTGCCAGCAGCTTAGCGCGCAGGGGCGGTAATTCACCCCTCCACTTT. Translated: CASSLARRGGNSPLHF.

Only a few counts were recorded for this clonotype. The chain is built from TRBV7-2 and TRBJ2-5; 8 bases match TRBD2. With V trimmed by 8 bases and J by 7 bases, 6 bases remained unmatched. The germline V gene has CDR1 SGHTA and CDR2 FQGNSA. The CDR3 covers 12 residues. The CDR3 sequence is CASERGGGTQYF. DNA of the CDR3: TGTGCCAGCGAACGGGGGGGTGGGACCCAGTACTTC.

This clonotype occurred a few times. The chain recombines TRBV30 with TRBJ1-1; D is unresolved. Germline V gene data show CDR1 as GTSNPN and CDR2 as SVGIG (reference sequence). The CDR3 length is 12 residues. The ends were cut back, 4 bases at V and 11 bases at J, with 17 bases in the middle. CDR3: CAWTSVAGLAFF. The CDR3, as DNA: TGTGCCTGGACGAGCGTGGCAGGCTTGGCTTTCTTT.

As regards this clonotype: Relative to the germline gene, one junction end is altered; a read error may explain this. The J gene is TRBJ2-2, the V gene TRBV9; D is possibly TRBD1 (6 bases). The V gene's germline CDR1 is SGDLS and CDR2 YYNGEE. The CDR3 length is 15 residues. The CDR3 DNA sequence: TGTGACAGCAGCGTAGACGTGGGGGCCCCCGGGGAGCTGTTTTTT. This sequence encodes CDSSVDVGAPGELFF.

This clonotype was detected a few times. CDR3 in amino acids: CASTTPPYGYTF. The CDR3 DNA sequence: TGCGCCAGCACGACACCTCCCTATGGCTACACCTTC. The V and J genes are TRBV5-1 and TRBJ1-2; D gene unclear. The CDR3 totals 12 residues. The V and J ends lost 6 bases and 4 bases respectively, with 10 bases between them. The germline V gene encodes CDR1 SGHRS and CDR2 YFSETQ.

The DNA for the CDR3 is TGTGCCAGCAGCTTTGGAGGGGGCGCGTACACCGGGGAGCTGTTTTTT. Protein: CASSFGGGAYTGELFF. This rearrangement joins TRBV5-6 to TRBJ2-2; a possible D gene is TRBD1 (7 bases). The CDR3 is 16 residues long. Germline CDR1 reads SGHDT; CDR2 reads YYEEEE. V shed 2 bases and J shed 3 bases, with 14 bases lying between them.

The rearrangement joins TRBV7-6 to TRBJ1-1; D gene ambiguous. Germline V gene data show CDR1 as SGHVS and CDR2 as FNYEAQ. The V and J ends lost 0 bases and 8 bases respectively, with 10 bases between them. The CDR3 is 13 residues long. As DNA, the CDR3 is TGTGCCAGCAGCTTAGCGTTGACGGGGGAAGCTTTCTTT. This gives the protein CASSLALTGEAFF. Looking up the rest from reference TRBV7-6 and TRBJ1-1 gives the full variable domain: GAGVSQSPRYKVTKRGQDVALRCDPISGHVSLYWYRQALGQGPEFLTYFNYEAQQDKSGLPNDRFSAERPEGSISTLTIQRTEQRDSAMYRCASSLALTGEAFFGQGTRLTVV.

This clonotype was seen a handful of times. This sequence joins TRBV4-2 and TRBJ1-2; TRBD1 aligns across 7 bases. Germline CDR1 and CDR2: LGHNA and YNFKEQ. After removal of 0 bases from V and 7 bases from J, the junction contained 14 bases not matched to a gene. The CDR3 is 17 amino acids. The CDR3 DNA follows: TGTGCCAGCAGCCAAGATCACGTTTTTCTAGGGGGCGTTGGCTACACCTTC. It encodes CASSQDHVFLGGVGYTF.

This clonotype was counted a few times. The chain employs TRBV12-3 or TRBV12-4 and TRBJ2-1; D is tentatively TRBD1 or TRBD2 (5 bases each). The V gene lost 4 bases and the J gene lost 3 bases, with 13 bases spanning the gap. CDR3 length: 15 amino acids. CDR3 loop: CASSYGGTHYNEQFF. The CDR3 bases are TGTGCCAGCAGTTATGGGGGTACCCACTACAATGAGCAGTTCTTC.

The V call is TRBV5-6, the J call TRBJ1-6; 7 bases map to TRBD1. J was trimmed by 4 bases and V by 7 bases; bases with no gene match: 5. CDR3 size: 14 residues. Germline V gene sequence: CDR1 SGHDT, CDR2 YYEEEE. This CDR3 is CASRRGQYNSPLHF. In nucleotides, the CDR3 is TGTGCCAGCCGACGGGGACAGTATAATTCACCCCTCCACTTT.

V and J are TRBV12-3 or TRBV12-4 and TRBJ2-4, with 8 positions matching TRBD1. The CDR3 has 14 residues. J was trimmed by 6 bases and V by 3 bases; bases with no gene match: 4. CDR3 DNA: TGTGCCAGCAGTTTCCAGGGGGCCGTAAACATTCAGTACTTC. Encoded protein: CASSFQGAVNIQYF.

J is TRBJ1-2 and V is TRBV6-5, with no clear D. Germline values: CDR1 MNHEY, CDR2 SVGAGI. Deletions cut 0 bases from V and 7 bases from J, with 12 bases between. This CDR3 comprises 14 residues. CDR3 amino acids: CASSYSISGSGYTF. The CDR3 DNA follows: TGTGCCAGCAGTTACTCGATCTCCGGTTCTGGCTACACCTTC.

This chain uses TRBV5-6 with TRBJ2-3, with unresolved D. V was clipped by 3 bases and J by 1 base, with 6 bases between them. CDR3 length: 13 residues. The germline CDR1 and CDR2 sequences are SGHDT and YYEEEE. CDR3 bases: TGTGCCAGCAGCTCGGTAGGCACAGATACGCAGTATTTT. Protein: CASSSVGTDTQYF.

This clonotype was detected only a few times. V gene TRBV5-5 combines with J gene TRBJ2-3; D is uncertain. Germline CDR1 is SGHKS and CDR2 is YYEKEE (reference sequence). Trimming removed 0 bases from V and 0 bases from J, with 5 bases in between. This CDR3 is 14 amino acids long. The CDR3 nucleotides are TGTGCCAGCAGCTTGGTGAAGAGCACAGATACGCAGTATTTT. Translated: CASSLVKSTDTQYF.

The rearrangement uses TRBV7-3 and TRBJ1-1; D gene unclear. Germline V gene lookup returns CDR1 SGHTA and CDR2 FQGTGA. The CDR3 has 13 amino acids. Trimming pared 5 bases from V and 0 bases from J, leaving 7 bases between. The CDR3 loop is CASSAGMNTEAFF. The CDR3 DNA reads TGTGCCAGCAGCGCAGGAATGAACACTGAAGCTTTCTTT.

This clonotype was detected a few times. The chain links TRBV20-1 to TRBJ1-2; D perhaps matches TRBD1 (5 bases). Deletions cut 3 bases from V and 4 bases from J, with 18 bases between. The CDR3 extends over 15 amino acids. In germline, CDR1 is DFQATT, CDR2 SNEGSKA (reference sequence). The CDR3 DNA reads as TGCAGTGCTAGTTCTGGGGCCCAAGGAACCTATGGCTACACCTTC. Protein product: CSASSGAQGTYGYTF.

V is TRBV20-1 and J is TRBJ1-3, with D uncertain. Germline CDR1 DFQATT, CDR2 SNEGSKA (reference sequence). Trimming stripped 5 bases from V and 1 base from J, with 9 bases between. This CDR3 is built from 13 residues. CDR3: CSALSHSGNTIYF. CDR3 nucleotide sequence: TGCAGTGCTCTCAGTCATTCTGGAAACACCATATATTTT.

This clonotype has a single count. The chain carries TRBV7-8 and TRBJ1-2; 10 nucleotides line up with TRBD1. CDR3 length equals 16 residues. In germline, CDR1 is SGHVS, CDR2 FQNEAQ. Germline trimming cut 5 bases from V and 5 bases from J; bases unmatched to any gene: 11. The CDR3 DNA reads TGTGCCAGCAGCGACCTCGGACGGGGACAGGGGTATGGCTACACCTTC. Its translation is CASSDLGRGQGYGYTF.

The chain links TRBV18 to TRBJ1-4; perhaps TRBD1 as D (5 bases). The CDR3 consists of 15 residues. The germline gives CDR1 KGHSH, CDR2 LQKENI. V lost 1 base and J lost 10, with 16 bases in between. DNA of the CDR3: TGTGCCAGCTCACCACGGAGGGACGAGGACCCAAAACTGTTTTTT. Protein product: CASSPRRDEDPKLFF.

A few counts support this clonotype. The V gene is TRBV6-5, the J gene TRBJ1-1; D gene uncertain. The V end was cut by 0 bases, the J end by 3 bases, with 8 bases between. This CDR3 is built from 14 residues. Germline V CDR1 and CDR2: MNHEY, SVGAGI. This CDR3 is CASSYSQLDTEAFF. DNA for the CDR3: TGTGCCAGCAGTTACTCTCAGCTGGACACTGAAGCTTTCTTT.

This clonotype was picked up a small number of times. The chain combines TRBV7-9 with TRBJ1-1, with 9 bases identical to TRBD1. The CDR3 consists of 14 residues. Germline CDR1 reads SEHNR; CDR2 reads FQNEAQ (reference sequence). Losses at the gene ends were 5 bases for V and 7 bases for J; bases not matched to a gene: 8. This CDR3 is CASSLTGGEGEAFF. CDR3 bases: TGTGCCAGCAGCCTAACAGGGGGCGAGGGTGAAGCTTTCTTT.

The chain couples TRBV27 to TRBJ2-3; possible D gene TRBD2, 5 bases. The germline V gene has CDR1 MNHEY and CDR2 SMNVEV (reference sequence). This CDR3 has 12 amino acids. CDR3 loop: CAVASAPDTQYF. The DNA of the CDR3 is TGTGCAGTAGCGAGCGCGCCAGATACGCAGTATTTT.

V gene TRBV10-3 combines with J gene TRBJ1-6, with D possibly being TRBD1 (6 bases). CDR3 size: 15 residues. Trimming stripped 4 bases from V and 4 bases from J, with 11 bases between. Germline V gives CDR1 ENHRY, CDR2 SYGVKD. The CDR3 loop reads CAISVGAAYNSPLHF. CDR3 sequence (DNA): TGTGCCATCAGTGTGGGGGCCGCGTATAATTCACCCCTCCACTTT.

This clonotype was found a few times. The V and J genes are TRBV5-1 and TRBJ2-1, with 9 bases that match TRBD1. This CDR3 spans 15 amino acids. CDR1 is SGHRS and CDR2 is YFSETQ in the germline V gene. Trimming took 3 bases from V and 4 from J; bases not matched to a gene: 5. The CDR3 region is CASSSGQGTYNEQFF. The CDR3 DNA reads as TGCGCCAGCAGCTCGGGACAGGGAACGTACAATGAGCAGTTCTTC.